The 12 T cell receptor beta chains given below trace back to one sample, sequenced in a study of T cells in Graves' hyperthyroidism and ophthalmopathy. TCR beta CDR3 regions were amplified from RNA transcripts. Researchers ran a first-round RT-PCR on the TCR CDR3 using the HTBI primer set. From the multiplex PCR reads, TCRdb called clonotypes with MiXCR, one entry per CDR3 protein. Found here are 250,000 to 300,000 distinct CDR3 sequences, over 15% of them singletons; the top ten hold roughly 50%. The sample taken for sequencing was blood. These receptors came from a woman aged 55-69 years with Graves' ophthalmopathy.

This chain joins TRBV19 and TRBJ1-2, with TRBD1 matching 8 bases. The V gene's germline CDR1 is LNHDA and CDR2 SQIVND (reference sequence). CDR3 length: 13 residues. V shed 7 bases, J shed 6 bases, and the junction held 7 bases outside the gene matches. The CDR3 DNA sequence: TGTGCCAGTATTAGGCAGGGGGCGCATGGCTACACCTTC. It yields the protein CASIRQGAHGYTF.

The J gene is TRBJ2-3, the V gene TRBV6-4; a possible D gene is TRBD2 (5 bases). Germline CDR1 reads MRHNA; CDR2 reads SNTAGT. V dropped 0 bases and J dropped 2 bases, with 6 bases sitting between them. CDR3 size: 14 residues. The CDR3 region has the DNA TGTGCCAGCAGTGACTCGGGAGTCACAGATACGCAGTATTTT. This gives the protein CASSDSGVTDTQYF.

This clonotype was found a few times. This sequence joins TRBV20-1 and TRBJ2-3, with 10 bases aligning to TRBD2. V lost 6 bases and J lost 1; bases outside the gene matches: 4. The CDR3 length is 14 residues. Germline-derived CDR1 and CDR2 are DFQATT and SNEGSKA (reference sequence). CDR3 sequence reads: CSAPGTSGTDTQYF. CDR3 DNA: TGCAGTGCCCCCGGGACTAGCGGCACAGATACGCAGTATTTT.

This clonotype was recorded many times. This chain uses TRBV20-1 with TRBJ1-1; maybe TRBD1 (5 bases). There are 13 residues in the CDR3. V dropped 0 bases and J dropped 4 bases, with 9 bases sitting between them. Germline CDR1 and CDR2: DFQATT and SNEGSKA (reference sequence). The CDR3 bases are TGCAGTGCTAGAGACGGCGGGACCACTGAAGCTTTCTTT. It translates to CSARDGGTTEAFF.

J is TRBJ1-5 and V is TRBV4-3; 8 nucleotides line up with TRBD1. CDR1 is LGHNA, CDR2 YSLEER, per germline. The CDR3 is 15 amino acids. V lost 2 bases to trimming and J lost 2 bases; unmatched junction nucleotides: 2. The CDR3 DNA follows: TGCGCCAGCAGCCAACAACAGGGGGGCAATCAGCCCCAGCATTTT. It codes for CASSQQQGGNQPQHF.

The sample holds a few counts of this clonotype. The V and J genes are TRBV7-2 and TRBJ1-2; the D gene is possibly TRBD1 (5 bases). The CDR3 has 16 amino acids. Germline V lookup: CDR1 SGHTA, CDR2 FQGNSA. V was clipped by 1 base and J by 2 bases, with 14 bases between them. The CDR3, as DNA: TGTGCCAGCAGCTTAGGACGGCGGCAGGGAAACTATGGCTACACCTTC. As protein: CASSLGRRQGNYGYTF. The full variable domain, rest sourced from reference TRBV7-2 and TRBJ1-2, is GAGVSQSPSNKVTEKGKDVELRCDPISGHTALYWYRQSLGQGLEFLIYFQGNSAPDKSGLPSDRFSAERTGGSVSTLTIQRTQQEDSAVYLCASSLGRRQGNYGYTFGSGTRLTVV.

The chain links TRBV11-3 to TRBJ2-5, with TRBD2 identical over 16 bases. The CDR3 covers 19 residues. V lost 3 bases, J lost 5 bases, and 12 bases stayed unmatched. Germline CDR1 reads SGHNT; CDR2 reads YENEEA. As DNA, the CDR3 is TGTGCCAGCAGCTTTGCTCCGGGACTAGCGGGAGGGTGGTTGGAGACCCAGTACTTC. Translation: CASSFAPGLAGGWLETQYF.

This clonotype has just a few counts. This chain joins TRBV6-4 and TRBJ2-2; D is undetermined. V shed 6 bases and J shed 1 base, with 6 bases lying between them. Per the germline V gene, CDR1 is MRHNA and CDR2 is SNTAGT. The CDR3 sequence is 13 residues long. The CDR3 bases are TGTGCCAGCAGCCAACAGAACACCGGGGAGCTGTTTTTT. This gives the protein CASSQQNTGELFF.

This clonotype was seen repeatedly, ten times or more. The chain combines TRBV7-2 with TRBJ1-2; 9 positions agree with TRBD1. In germline, CDR1 is SGHTA, CDR2 FQGNSA. This CDR3 comprises 15 residues. V was pared by 6 bases and J by 4 bases, with 9 bases of the junction left unmatched. CDR3 sequence: CASSRTGQGGYGYTF. The CDR3 bases are TGTGCCAGCAGTCGCACGGGACAGGGTGGCTATGGCTACACCTTC.

In its sample, this clonotype was seen many times. The rearrangement joins TRBV5-1 to TRBJ2-3; D tentatively reads TRBD1 or TRBD2 (5 bases each). The CDR3 is 17 amino acids. Per the germline V gene, CDR1 is SGHRS and CDR2 is YFSETQ. Trimming removed 2 bases from V and 0 bases from J, with 16 bases in between. The CDR3 DNA reads TGCGCCAGCAGCTTAGCACCGCGAGGGGCAAGCACAGATACGCAGTATTTT. Translation gives CASSLAPRGASTDTQYF.

This clonotype was observed a few times. The chain employs TRBV29-1 and TRBJ2-7, with no clear D. The CDR3 spans 12 residues. Germline V gives CDR1 SQVTM, CDR2 ANQGSEA. Between the trimmed V and J ends, which lost 7 bases and 4 bases, there was a span of 14 bases. CDR3 in amino acids: CSAMMGGYEQYF. The DNA of the CDR3 is TGCAGCGCAATGATGGGCGGATACGAGCAGTACTTC.

The V and J genes are TRBV7-2 and TRBJ2-1, with TRBD2 matching over 10 bases. J gave up 0 bases and V 4 bases, and 6 bases lay outside the gene matches. Germline V lookup: CDR1 SGHTA, CDR2 FQGNSA. There are 17 residues in the CDR3. The CDR3 is CASSSRTSGSSYNEQFF. The CDR3 bases are TGTGCCAGCAGCTCCAGGACTAGCGGAAGCTCCTACAATGAGCAGTTCTTC.